Shown below are 18 T cell receptor beta chains from a single sample sequenced in a study of T-cell memory formation after mild COVID-19 (dated by TCRdb to 2020 to 2022). Library generation was performed with 5' RACE. The instrument was an Illumina NovaSeq 6000. The raw public data were reprocessed by TCRdb itself: fastp quality trimming at Q25, MiXCR clonotype calling, in-frame beta chains only. Each entry is one CDR3 protein sequence, shown with its most common DNA and genes. The sample table shows about 620,000 distinct CDR3 sequences, and more than 15% are seen once. The ten biggest clones cover about 12% of the sample. Sequenced: PBMCs or a T cell subset sorted from them (not recorded which). These receptors came from an adult woman who had mild COVID-19 (a few samples of this study predate the infection). The sample titles of this study are shuffled in the database, so cell type and time point are left out; the donor was told from shared clones.

The V call is TRBV19, the J call TRBJ2-7; D may be TRBD1 (6 bases). This CDR3 contains 14 residues. Germline-derived CDR1 and CDR2 are LNHDA and SQIVND (reference sequence). Trimming pared 10 bases from V and 4 bases from J, leaving 20 bases between. The CDR3 DNA follows: TGTGCCACCTCGTGGGTGGCAGGGGCTTACGAGCAGTACTTC. This codes for CATSWVAGAYEQYF.

The chain links TRBV12-3 or TRBV12-4 to TRBJ2-1, with D unclear. Trimming pared 6 bases from V and 5 bases from J, leaving 14 bases between. This CDR3 contains 14 residues. The CDR3 is CASSFGNINNEQFF. DNA of the CDR3: TGTGCCAGCAGCTTCGGAAACATAAACAATGAGCAGTTCTTC.

In its sample, this clonotype was seen a few times. V usage is TRBV7-6 and J usage is TRBJ2-1; possible D gene TRBD2, 6 bases. Germline V gives CDR1 SGHVS, CDR2 FNYEAQ. The V and J ends lost 2 bases and 8 bases respectively, with 13 bases between them. There are 14 residues in the CDR3. CDR3 loop: CASSLFEGGYEQFF. The CDR3 DNA follows: TGTGCCAGCAGCTTATTTGAGGGAGGCTATGAGCAGTTCTTC. The full variable domain, rest sourced from reference TRBV7-6 and TRBJ2-1, is GAGVSQSPRYKVTKRGQDVALRCDPISGHVSLYWYRQALGQGPEFLTYFNYEAQQDKSGLPNDRFSAERPEGSISTLTIQRTEQRDSAMYRCASSLFEGGYEQFFGPGTRLTVL.

In regard to this clonotype: A read error is likely, as this CDR3 ends without the conserved phenylalanine or tryptophan. The gene calls are TRBV29-1 and TRBJ1-2, with D possibly being TRBD1 (6 bases). The CDR3 is 17 amino acids. Per germline, CDR1 SQVTM and CDR2 ANQGSEA. The V gene lost 4 bases and the J gene lost 7 bases, with 28 bases spanning the gap. As DNA, the CDR3 is TGCAGCGTTGTACCAGGGGCATACGGCGCCTTACGGACTGGCTACACCTTA. Protein: CSVVPGAYGALRTGYTL.

The V gene is TRBV7-2, the J gene TRBJ2-3, with D perhaps TRBD1 (5 bases). Deletions cut 1 base from V and 8 bases from J, with 16 bases between. The V gene's germline CDR1 is SGHTA and CDR2 FQGNSA. CDR3 length: 15 amino acids. CDR3 residues: CASSLDVRATSTQYF. As DNA, the CDR3 is TGTGCCAGCAGCTTAGATGTCAGGGCGACATCTACGCAGTATTTT. Complete variable domain (other parts from reference TRBV7-2 and TRBJ2-3): GAGVSQSPSNKVTEKGKDVELRCDPISGHTALYWYRQSLGQGLEFLIYFQGNSAPDKSGLPSDRFSAERTGGSVSTLTIQRTQQEDSAVYLCASSLDVRATSTQYFGPGTRLTVL.

This clonotype was counted between two and nine times. The chain combines TRBV7-6 with TRBJ1-2; 9 nucleotides agree with TRBD1. Germline trimming cut 5 bases from V and 8 bases from J; bases unmatched to any gene: 15. The CDR3 is made up of 16 amino acids. Germline V gives CDR1 SGHVS, CDR2 FNYEAQ. This CDR3 is CASSLAAGTGLAGYTF. CDR3 in DNA: TGTGCCAGCAGCCTCGCCGCCGGGACAGGGTTAGCAGGCTACACCTTC.

This clonotype was found a few times. This sequence joins TRBV2 and TRBJ1-5; D might be TRBD1 (6 bases). The CDR3 consists of 15 residues. The V end lost 6 bases, the J end lost 0 bases, and 12 bases lay between the germline ends. Germline V CDR1 and CDR2: SNHLY, FYNNEI. The chain's CDR3 is CASSAQGSSNQPQHF. CDR3 DNA: TGTGCCAGCAGCGCACAGGGTAGTAGCAATCAGCCCCAGCATTTT.

This clonotype was seen a handful of times. Mismatch with germline at one junction end may stem from a read error. Written as DNA, the CDR3 is TGCGCCAGCAGCTTGGCCCAGGGAGAGAACCAGTACTTC. Translating gives CASSLAQGENQYF. The chain uses TRBV5-1 and TRBJ2-5, with D possibly being TRBD1 or TRBD2 (5 bases each). In germline, CDR1 is SGHRS, CDR2 YFSETQ. The CDR3 totals 13 residues.

The genes are TRBV7-3 and TRBJ2-3; TRBD2 aligns across 10 bases. Trimming removed 2 bases from V and 1 base from J; junction bases left unmatched: 12. The germline V gene has CDR1 SGHTA and CDR2 FQGTGA. This CDR3 has 19 amino acids. Here the CDR3 reads CASSLVPRLAGEGTDTQYF. The CDR3 DNA is TGTGCCAGCAGCTTAGTCCCTCGGCTAGCGGGAGAGGGCACAGATACGCAGTATTTT.

This clonotype was seen more than once but under ten times. The chain recombines TRBV20-1 with TRBJ2-6; 9 bases are a match to TRBD1. The CDR3 totals 15 residues. V was clipped by 3 bases and J by 5 bases; unmatched bases: 5. Germline V gene lookup returns CDR1 DFQATT and CDR2 SNEGSKA (reference sequence). The CDR3 loop reads CSASYGQGWANVLTF. CDR3 DNA sequence: TGCAGTGCTAGCTACGGACAGGGGTGGGCCAACGTCCTGACTTTC.

The sample holds a few counts of this clonotype. V and J are TRBV7-9 and TRBJ2-3, with D unresolved. Germline CDR1 reads SEHNR; CDR2 reads FQNEAQ (reference sequence). CDR3 length equals 17 residues. The V end lost 1 base, the J end lost 4 bases, and 18 bases lay between the germline ends. CDR3 coding DNA: TGTGCCAGCAGCTTAGGGCTACCATCTGGGTGGGCAGATACGCAGTATTTT. Its protein is CASSLGLPSGWADTQYF.

This clonotype was counted between two and nine times. This chain joins TRBV27 and TRBJ2-7; 12 positions match TRBD2. The CDR3 contains 16 residues. Germline loops: CDR1 MNHEY, CDR2 SMNVEV (reference sequence). The ends lost 8 bases at V and 7 bases at J; junction bases unmatched: 15. The CDR3 nucleotides are TGTGCCAGCGGAGTCCGCCTAGCGGGAGGGCCGGGAGAGCAGTACTTC. This codes for CASGVRLAGGPGEQYF.

The rearrangement joins TRBV6-5 to TRBJ2-3; TRBD1 agrees at 8 bases. This CDR3 region has 14 residues. V lost 6 bases, J lost 2 bases, and 4 bases stayed unmatched. Germline loops: CDR1 MNHEY, CDR2 SVGAGI. Written as DNA, the CDR3 is TGTGCCAGCAGGCAGGACAGGGCCACAGATACGCAGTATTTT. As protein: CASRQDRATDTQYF.

This clonotype has at least ten counts. The V call is TRBV12-3 or TRBV12-4, the J call TRBJ2-3, with 11 bases that match TRBD2. The CDR3 has 16 amino acids. V gave up 5 bases and J gave up 2 bases; unmatched junction bases: 6. The DNA for the CDR3 is TGTGCCAGCAGTCCCGGACTAGCGGGCCTCACAGATACGCAGTATTTT. Residues: CASSPGLAGLTDTQYF.

The V and J genes are TRBV20-1 and TRBJ1-1; possibly TRBD1 for D (5 bases). The CDR3 totals 14 residues. V was cut by 2 bases and J by 0 bases, with 10 bases left in between. CDR1 and CDR2 (germline): DFQATT, SNEGSKA (reference sequence). CDR3: CSARPGDLNTEAFF. The CDR3 DNA follows: TGCAGTGCTAGACCCGGGGACCTGAACACTGAAGCTTTCTTT.

This clonotype was seen a handful of times. CDR3 amino acids: CSARSGALYGGPAYEQYF. DNA of the CDR3: TGCAGTGCTAGATCGGGAGCACTATATGGGGGTCCTGCCTACGAGCAGTACTTC. The chain joins TRBV20-1 to TRBJ2-7, with D possibly being TRBD2 (6 bases). The V and J ends lost 2 bases and 2 bases respectively, with 25 bases between them. This CDR3 spans 18 amino acids. CDR1 DFQATT and CDR2 SNEGSKA come from the germline V gene (reference sequence).

In its sample, this clonotype was seen a few times. The chain employs TRBV9 and TRBJ1-1; no reliable D call. Germline V gene lookup returns CDR1 SGDLS and CDR2 YYNGEE. CDR3 length: 15 amino acids. V was clipped by 0 bases and J by 7 bases, with 16 bases between them. The CDR3 DNA reads as TGTGCCAGCAGCGTAGTCCCCGAGGGATCGGGTGAAGCTTTCTTT. Its translation is CASSVVPEGSGEAFF.

This chain uses TRBV6-5 with TRBJ1-1; weak D call: TRBD1 (5 bases). Germline V gene data show CDR1 as MNHEY and CDR2 as SVGAGI. Trimming cost V 5 bases and J 6 bases, with 22 bases left between them. The CDR3 is 16 residues long. This CDR3 is CASSIPSGAQGPEAFF. DNA for the CDR3: TGTGCCAGCAGTATCCCCTCCGGGGCCCAAGGCCCTGAAGCTTTCTTT.